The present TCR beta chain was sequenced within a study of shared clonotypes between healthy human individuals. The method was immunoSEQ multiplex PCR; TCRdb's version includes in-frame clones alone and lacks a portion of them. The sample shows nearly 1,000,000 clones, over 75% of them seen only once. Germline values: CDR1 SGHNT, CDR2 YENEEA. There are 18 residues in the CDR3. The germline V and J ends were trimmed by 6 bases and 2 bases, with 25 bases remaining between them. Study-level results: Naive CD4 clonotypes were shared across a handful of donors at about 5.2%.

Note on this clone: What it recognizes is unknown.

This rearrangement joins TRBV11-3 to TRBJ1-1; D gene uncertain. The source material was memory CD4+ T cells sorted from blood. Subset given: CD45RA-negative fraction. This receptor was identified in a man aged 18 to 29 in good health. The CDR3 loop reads CASRPVTWERVPNTEAFF. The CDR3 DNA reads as TGTGCCAGCAGACCCGTCACCTGGGAGAGGGTCCCCAACACTGAAGCTTTCTTT.